This T cell receptor (beta chain) was documented in a study of CD8+ T cells in alopecia areata. The study's findings and limits: Amid tofacitinib therapy, many expanded lesional clones stayed present in scalp and blood. An increase in clonality over normal scalp was evident in lesional scalp, especially alopecia totalis/universalis.

RNA extraction and reverse transcription yielded cDNA as sequencing template. Profiling relied on immunoSEQ multiplex PCR, and the TCRdb table lists in-frame clones only, not all of them. The sample shows around 210,000 clones, 50% to 75% of them seen only once. V lost 2 bases and J 5 bases, leaving 12 bases between the germline ends. This CDR3 has 14 amino acids. Germline CDR1 reads PRHDT; CDR2 reads FYEKMQ (reference sequence). Sample treatment: oral pan-JAK inhibitor, 5-10 mg twice daily. Starting from PBMCs, sorting isolated CD4+ and CD8+ T cells. This clone was observed once. Antigen: not known. This TCR was sampled from a human donor with alopecia areata. Sequencing used CD4+ T cells sorted from blood, obtained at week 4, from a patient treated with tofacitinib. The gene calls are TRBV13 and TRBJ1-2; D remains unclear. The CDR3 sequence is CASSLKGANYGYTF. Here the CDR3 DNA reads TGTGCCAGCAGCTTAAAAGGCGCGAATTATGGCTACACCTTC.